Listed below are T cell receptor beta chains from one sample, sequenced in a study of shared clonotypes between healthy human individuals. Assay: immunoSEQ multiplex PCR; the TCRdb copy retains only in-frame clones and omits some. Of 600,000 or so clones listed, around 95% are singletons. The specimen was naive CD8+ T cells sorted from blood. All receptors come from a woman in her 30s in good health. Both conserved end residues are part of each CDR3. Some rows mark clone size as missing; the rest say once, few, many or name a class of expanded clone.

clone_size v_call cdr3_aa
. TRBV6-6 CASSPGDERNTEAFF
. TRBV15 CATSRDPGSPYEQYF
. TRBV19 CASSIGTGKTMNTEAFF
. TRBV11-1 CASSLEASWEQYF
. TRBV7-3 CASSLGPSYEQYF
. TRBV5-8 CASSLLRGIGGYTF
. TRBV29-1 CSAGDRVGNTIYF
. TRBV28 CASSFLAGSVSYNEQFF
. TRBV5-1 CASSHYVAGRQPQHF
once TRBV10-1 CASSPTGTRGNNEQFF
. TRBV7-9 CASSFRVQETQYF
. TRBV27 CASSSLGAGIYEQYF
. TRBV13 CASSSNYGYEQYF
. TRBV6-5 CASMGGLGTQYF
. TRBV19 CASSMGTGFSETQYF
. TRBV27 CASSSGTSGTGELFF
. TRBV13 CASSEDRADTGELFF
. TRBV5-1 CASSFREGTSGTGEQFF
. TRBV7-9 CASSLALVGNTIYF
. TRBV4-1 CASSQELLAGVNEQFF
. TRBV11-2 CASSFGTSGEQYF
. TRBV27 CASSSLPRGETQYF
. TRBV11-2 CASSFLWTSGTNEQYF
. TRBV9 CASSSRTGLGNTEAFF
once TRBV9 CASSVEGAGDVEQFF
. TRBV5-6 CASSRGLVYEQYF
. TRBV27 CASSLSSMREQYF
. TRBV27 CASSLSGNEGYTF